A selection of T cell receptor beta chains follows, all from one sample in a study of cytotoxic CD8 clonotypes in ibrutinib-treated CLL. Profiling relied on immunoSEQ multiplex PCR, and the TCRdb table lists in-frame clones only, not all of them. The top ten hold 11% of the sample, which has about 200,000 clones, nearly 80% seen once. The sequencing here drew on PBMCs, taken after 12 months of ibrutinib treatment. These receptors were obtained from a human donor with chronic lymphocytic leukemia. CDR3s include the opening cysteine and the closing phenylalanine or tryptophan. D genes are given only for firm matches. Size tells how often a clone was seen (once, few, many) or the class of an expanded clone, and some rows leave it out.

d_call,j_call,clone_size,v_call,cdr3_aa,cdr3_nt
NA,TRBJ2-7,few,TRBV18,CASSPPISVRGNLYEQYF,TGTGCCAGCTCACCACCTATAAGTGTAAGGGGGAATTTATACGAGCAGTACTTC
NA,TRBJ1-5,NA,TRBV28,CASSLSSSNQPQHF,TGTGCCAGCAGTTTATCGTCTAGCAATCAGCCCCAGCATTTT
TRBD1,TRBJ2-7,NA,TRBV6-5,CASSWTGSSYEQYF,TGTGCCAGCAGTTGGACAGGGAGTTCCTACGAGCAGTACTTC
NA,TRBJ1-1,NA,TRBV18,CASSLGENTEAFF,TGTGCCAGCTCTCTAGGGGAGAACACTGAAGCTTTCTTT
TRBD2,TRBJ2-7,NA,TRBV19,CASSLGLAGGVNYEQYF,TGTGCCAGTAGTCTGGGACTAGCGGGAGGAGTTAACTACGAGCAGTACTTC
NA,TRBJ2-7,NA,TRBV6-1,CASSPYDTTYEQYF,TGTGCCAGCAGCCCATATGACACTACCTACGAGCAGTACTTC
TRBD2,TRBJ2-1,NA,TRBV7-3,CASSGDYYNEQFF,TGTGCCAGCAGCGGGGACTACTACAATGAGCAGTTCTTC
NA,TRBJ2-2,few,TRBV19,CASEMRAWERVTGELFF,TGTGCCAGTGAAATGAGGGCGTGGGAGAGGGTCACCGGGGAGCTGTTTTTT
TRBD2,TRBJ2-1,NA,TRBV18,CASSRGGNEQFF,TGTGCCAGCTCGCGCGGGGGCAATGAGCAGTTCTTC
NA,TRBJ1-2,NA,TRBV5-1,CASSLVGHLNYGYTF,TGCGCCAGCAGCTTGGTGGGACACCTAAACTATGGCTACACCTTC
NA,TRBJ1-5,NA,TRBV18,CASSPEIGQPQHF,TGTGCCAGCTCACCAGAGATAGGACAGCCCCAGCATTTT
NA,TRBJ1-2,NA,TRBV6-5,CASSYPGLGYTF,TGTGCCAGCAGTTACCCAGGGTTGGGCTACACCTTC
NA,TRBJ2-7,NA,TRBV10-3,CAIKSGEGYEQYF,TGTGCCATCAAGTCAGGGGAGGGTTACGAGCAGTACTTC
NA,TRBJ2-7,NA,TRBV29-1,CSVLLDLNEQYF,TGCAGCGTACTGCTCGACTTGAACGAGCAGTACTTC
TRBD2,TRBJ2-1,once,TRBV5-4,CASRSLAGIYNEQFF,TGTGCCAGCAGATCCCTAGCGGGTATCTACAATGAGCAGTTCTTC
TRBD2,TRBJ2-7,NA,TRBV4-1,CASSPLGTSGIYEQYF,TGCGCCAGCAGCCCCCTCGGGACTAGCGGGATTTACGAGCAGTACTTC
TRBD2,TRBJ2-3,NA,TRBV5-6,CASSLGVAGGTDTQYF,TGTGCCAGCAGCTTGGGGGTAGCGGGGGGCACAGATACGCAGTATTTT
NA,TRBJ1-1,NA,TRBV2,CASSSSGGDTEAFF,TGTGCCAGCAGCTCCTCGGGGGGGGACACTGAAGCTTTCTTT